This note documents a single TCR beta chain sequence. The length of the CDR3 is 16 residues. From germline, CDR1 is KGHDR and CDR2 SFDVKD. The V end was cut by 3 bases, the J end by 4 bases, with 17 bases between. Assay used: immunoSEQ multiplex PCR; TCRdb lists only in-frame clones, some missing. There are 100,000 to 150,000 clones in the sample; less than 90% occur only once, and approximately 6.6% lies in the top ten. This specimen belongs to a study of blood T cell repertoires in COVID-19. At the level of the study: The United States, Italy and Spain supplied acute and convalescent COVID-19 samples.

What was sequenced was peripheral blood. The chain joins TRBV24-1 to TRBJ1-2; D is possibly TRBD1 (5 bases). The TCR sequence derives from a man older than 75 with active or convalescent COVID-19. CDR3 sequence reads: CATSDPHKRGFYGYTF. As DNA, the CDR3 is TGTGCCACCAGTGATCCGCACAAGCGGGGGTTCTATGGCTACACCTTC.